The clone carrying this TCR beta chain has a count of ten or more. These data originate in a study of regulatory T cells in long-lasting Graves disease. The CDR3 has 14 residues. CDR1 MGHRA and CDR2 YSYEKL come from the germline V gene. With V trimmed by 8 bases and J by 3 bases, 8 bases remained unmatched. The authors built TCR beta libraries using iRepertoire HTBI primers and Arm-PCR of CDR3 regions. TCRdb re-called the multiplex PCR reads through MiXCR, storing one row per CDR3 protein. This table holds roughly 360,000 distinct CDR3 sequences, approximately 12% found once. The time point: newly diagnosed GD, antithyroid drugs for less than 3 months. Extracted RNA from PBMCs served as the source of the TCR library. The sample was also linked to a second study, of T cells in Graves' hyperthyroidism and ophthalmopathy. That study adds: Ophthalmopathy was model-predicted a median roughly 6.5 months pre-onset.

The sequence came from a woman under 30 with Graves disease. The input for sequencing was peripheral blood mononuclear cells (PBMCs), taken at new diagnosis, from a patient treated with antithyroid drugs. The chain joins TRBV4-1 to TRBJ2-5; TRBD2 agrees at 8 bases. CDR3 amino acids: CASCVAGRKETQYF. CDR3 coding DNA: TGCGCCAGCTGCGTAGCGGGACGAAAAGAGACCCAGTACTTC.